Listed below are T cell receptor beta chains from one sample, sequenced in a study of T cells after yellow fever vaccination. TCRdb analysed the 5' RACE reads with MiXCR anew, one entry per CDR3 protein. The data contain 150,000 to 200,000 distinct CDR3 sequences, 11% of them singletons. The starting material was CD8+ T cells sorted from PBMCs, obtained 15 days after the yellow fever booster vaccination. The receptor source for this set is a man in his late teens or twenties who received the YFV17D yellow fever vaccine. CDR3s include the opening cysteine and the closing phenylalanine or tryptophan. A D gene is named only where the DNA matches it firmly. Expanded clones get a size class; other rows say once, few or many, or leave the size out.

TGTGCCAGCAGTTTGGCGACAGGGGCTGAGGATGAGCAGTTCTTC	CASSLATGAEDEQFF	TRBJ2-1	TRBD1	TRBV27	NA
TGTGCCACCAGCGGGTCCGATGAGGGGTGGTATCAGCCCCAGCATTTT	CATSGSDEGWYQPQHF	TRBJ1-5	NA	TRBV15	NA
TGCAGTGCCCAGGAGTCAGGGGGGGCTGGGGAGACCCAGTACTTC	CSAQESGGAGETQYF	TRBJ2-5	NA	TRBV20-1	NA
TGTGCCAGCAGCCCCAGACAGCACAATGAGCAGTTCTTC	CASSPRQHNEQFF	TRBJ2-1	NA	TRBV7-9	few
TGTGCCAGCAGTTTAGGCGGGACTAGTAGGGCGCTCTTC	CASSLGGTSRALF	TRBJ2-1	TRBD2	TRBV12-3/TRBV12-4	NA
TGCGCCAGCAGCCAACCAGGTGATGGGTTTATGGTTATGTTCTTC	CASSQPGDGFMVMFF	TRBJ2-1	NA	TRBV4-1	NA
TGTGCCAGCGACAGGGGGACCACAGATACGCAGTATTTT	CASDRGTTDTQYF	TRBJ2-3	TRBD1	TRBV7-2	NA
TGTGCCAGCAGTTCCACCCCCGCCCGGCAAGCTTTCTTT	CASSSTPARQAFF	TRBJ1-1	NA	TRBV11-2	few
TGTGCCAGCAGTTTATGGACTAGCGGGAACCAAGAGACCCAGTACTTC	CASSLWTSGNQETQYF	TRBJ2-5	TRBD2	TRBV28	NA
TGTGCCAGCAGCCAAAAGACAGGGTATGAGCAGTTCTTC	CASSQKTGYEQFF	TRBJ2-1	TRBD1	TRBV3-1	many
TGCAGCGTCCGGGACCTTGGCTACACCTTC	CSVRDLGYTF	TRBJ1-2	NA	TRBV29-1	few
TGTGCCAGCACCGAAAGACAGGGTCGCGAGCAGTACTTC	CASTERQGREQYF	TRBJ2-7	TRBD1	TRBV7-2	NA
TGTGCCAGCAGCTTCCAGGGGTCGGGCACTGAAGCTTTCTTT	CASSFQGSGTEAFF	TRBJ1-1	NA	TRBV5-4	few
TGTGCCAGTGGATGGGGCGGGGACGATGAGCAGTTCTTC	CASGWGGDDEQFF	TRBJ2-1	NA	TRBV19	many
TGTGCCAGCAGCGATGGGCAGGGAAATCAGCCCCAGCATTTT	CASSDGQGNQPQHF	TRBJ1-5	NA	TRBV9	few
TGTGCCAGCAGTGCCCGGGCGGGTGAGCAGTTCTTC	CASSARAGEQFF	TRBJ2-1	NA	TRBV12-3/TRBV12-4	NA
TGTGCCAGCAGCTTAAGCGTTAACACCGGGGAGCTGTTTTTT	CASSLSVNTGELFF	TRBJ2-2	NA	TRBV7-2	few
TGTGCCACCACACAGGGCCCCACTGAAGCTTTCTTT	CATTQGPTEAFF	TRBJ1-1	NA	TRBV12-3/TRBV12-4	NA
TGTGCCAGCAGCCCTGGACAGGCAACAGATACGCAGTATTTT	CASSPGQATDTQYF	TRBJ2-3	TRBD1	TRBV6-4	medium-sized
TGCGCCAGCAGCTCCCGCGTTCTGGGCAATCAGCCCCAGCATTTT	CASSSRVLGNQPQHF	TRBJ1-5	NA	TRBV4-1	NA
TGTGCCAGCAGTAATGGCAGGGTCCTCTATGGCTACACCTTC	CASSNGRVLYGYTF	TRBJ1-2	NA	TRBV12-3/TRBV12-4	NA
TGTGCCAGCAGCTTAGCCGGGGACAGGGGCACCGGGGAGCTGTTTTTT	CASSLAGDRGTGELFF	TRBJ2-2	TRBD1	TRBV7-3	NA
TGCGCCAGCAGTCTTCAGAGGGGGGCCAAAAACATTCAGTACTTC	CASSLQRGAKNIQYF	TRBJ2-4	NA	TRBV23-1	many
TGTGCCAGCAGCTCCAACAGGGAGTTGACCGGGGAGCTGTTTTTT	CASSSNRELTGELFF	TRBJ2-2	NA	TRBV7-9	NA
TGCGCCAGCAGCCCCGGGCAGGGCTCCTACAATGAGCAGTTCTTC	CASSPGQGSYNEQFF	TRBJ2-1	NA	TRBV4-1	many
TGCGCCAGCAGCCAAGATCTTGCCGGGGGCGTCTACAATGAGCAGTTCTTC	CASSQDLAGGVYNEQFF	TRBJ2-1	NA	TRBV4-1	NA
TGTGCCAGCAGCTTAAGAAGCTCCGAGCAGTACTTC	CASSLRSSEQYF	TRBJ2-7	NA	TRBV7-9	NA
TGTGCCAGCAGTTACGCGAGGTATAGCGGAAACACCATATATTTT	CASSYARYSGNTIYF	TRBJ1-3	NA	TRBV28	few
TGTGCCAGCGGAATTCTAGCGGGGGGGTTGTATGAGCAGTACTTC	CASGILAGGLYEQYF	TRBJ2-7	TRBD2	TRBV5-5	NA
TGTGCCATTCAGGGGAATGGCTACACCTTC	CAIQGNGYTF	TRBJ1-2	NA	TRBV12-3/TRBV12-4	NA
TGTGCCAGCCAGAGGGCTAGCACAGATACGCAGTATTTT	CASQRASTDTQYF	TRBJ2-3	NA	TRBV27	NA
TGCGCCAGCAGCACACCGGGGGAGGACTGGAACTACAATGAGCAGTTCTTC	CASSTPGEDWNYNEQFF	TRBJ2-1	NA	TRBV5-1	many
TGTGCAGGGATACAGGGGTCCCCCACAGATACGCAGTATTTT	CAGIQGSPTDTQYF	TRBJ2-3	TRBD1	TRBV7-9	NA
TGTGCCAGCAGCCCGGATGCGGTAGGGACCCAGTACTTC	CASSPDAVGTQYF	TRBJ2-5	NA	TRBV5-4	few
TGTGCCAGCAGTGGGCGGGGGAGGGACATTCAGTACTTC	CASSGRGRDIQYF	TRBJ2-4	TRBD2	TRBV27	NA
TGCAGCGTTGAGTTAGCGGGACACAACTACGAGCAGTACTTC	CSVELAGHNYEQYF	TRBJ2-7	TRBD2	TRBV29-1	NA
TGTGCCAGCAGCCCCCCGACCCGGTATGGCTACACCTTC	CASSPPTRYGYTF	TRBJ1-2	NA	TRBV7-9	NA
TGTGCCAGCAGCTTAGGGTCTGGGGCCTACTACAATGAGCAGTTCTTC	CASSLGSGAYYNEQFF	TRBJ2-1	NA	TRBV7-7	many
TGTGCCAGCAGCCCGGGACAGGGGGCCCGTAAAGAGACCCAGTACTTC	CASSPGQGARKETQYF	TRBJ2-5	TRBD1	TRBV9	NA
TGTGCCAGCAGCCACCGGACTAGCGGCCCAGATACGCAGTATTTT	CASSHRTSGPDTQYF	TRBJ2-3	TRBD2	TRBV7-2	few
TGTGCCAGCGGAGAGTTACTAGCTGACGAGCAGTACTTC	CASGELLADEQYF	TRBJ2-7	NA	TRBV2	NA
TGTGCCAGTAGTCAATTCGGAGGGAGGGAGCTGTTTTTT	CASSQFGGRELFF	TRBJ2-2	NA	TRBV19	few
TGTGCCAGCAGAGACTCAAGACAGGGGCTAAGTGGGGCCAACGTCCTGACTTTC	CASRDSRQGLSGANVLTF	TRBJ2-6	TRBD1	TRBV28	NA
TGTGCCAGCACTTACCGGGACAGTGTACCCTACAATGAGCAGTTCTTC	CASTYRDSVPYNEQFF	TRBJ2-1	TRBD1	TRBV6-1	NA
TGTGCCAGCAGCCATGAGACAGGGCCGTCCTACGAGCAGTACTTC	CASSHETGPSYEQYF	TRBJ2-7	TRBD1	TRBV4-2	many
TGTGCCAGCAGTTTAGGGGCCTCTGGGGCCAACGTCCTGACTTTC	CASSLGASGANVLTF	TRBJ2-6	NA	TRBV27	few
TGTGCCAGCAGAGGGCAGGGGGACACCGGGGAGCTGTTTTTT	CASRGQGDTGELFF	TRBJ2-2	TRBD1	TRBV6-2/TRBV6-3	many
TGTGCCAGCAGTCGACGACAGGGGTTTTCAGATACGCAGTATTTT	CASSRRQGFSDTQYF	TRBJ2-3	TRBD1	TRBV28	NA
TGTGCCATCAGTGAGTTAGCGGGGGGGTACGAGCAGTACTTC	CAISELAGGYEQYF	TRBJ2-7	TRBD2	TRBV10-3	NA
TGCGCCAGCAGTGGTCGGGGGTGGGGCACTGAAGCTTTCTTT	CASSGRGWGTEAFF	TRBJ1-1	NA	TRBV10-2	NA
TGTGCCAGCAGCGGATCAGGGGCAGGGTATCACGAGCAGTACTTC	CASSGSGAGYHEQYF	TRBJ2-7	NA	TRBV5-5	NA
TGTGCCAGCAGCGTCGGGACAGGGTATGGCTACACCTTC	CASSVGTGYGYTF	TRBJ1-2	TRBD1	TRBV9	NA
TGTGCCAGCAGCTTAATGGCGGGGGAGGCCTACAATGAGCAGTTCTTC	CASSLMAGEAYNEQFF	TRBJ2-1	TRBD2	TRBV7-3	NA
TGTGCCAGCCGCCTACCCCAGCCCCAGCATTTT	CASRLPQPQHF	TRBJ1-5	NA	TRBV6-2/TRBV6-3	NA
TGCAGCGTACCCCGGACAGGGAGGTATAACTATGGCTACACCTTC	CSVPRTGRYNYGYTF	TRBJ1-2	TRBD1	TRBV29-1	many
TGTGCCACCCGGAGGTGGAGGGACGAGCAGTACTTC	CATRRWRDEQYF	TRBJ2-7	NA	TRBV10-3	NA
TGCAGCGTCGTTGACAGGGGCCGTAACAATGAGCAGTTCTTC	CSVVDRGRNNEQFF	TRBJ2-1	TRBD1	TRBV29-1	few